These 21 T cell receptor beta chains originate from one sample sequenced in a study of blood T cell repertoires in COVID-19. Sequenced by immunoSEQ multiplex PCR; TCRdb stores in-frame clones only, minus some. The repertoire holds 160,000 or so clones, with around 75% as singletons. Sequencing used peripheral blood. Receptor source: an elderly woman with acute or convalescent COVID-19.

This chain joins TRBV9 and TRBJ1-2, with 9 bases that match TRBD1. Trimming removed 0 bases from V and 7 bases from J; junction bases left unmatched: 7. CDR3 length: 15 amino acids. From germline, CDR1 is SGDLS and CDR2 YYNGEE. CDR3 nucleotide sequence: TGTGCCAGCAGCGTAGGGCCGGGACAGGGAGGTGGCTACACCTTC. Amino acid sequence: CASSVGPGQGGGYTF.

The V and J genes are TRBV5-8 and TRBJ1-1; the match to TRBD1 covers 10 bases. The V gene end was trimmed by 4 bases and the J gene end by 5 bases; junction bases not matched to a gene: 8. The CDR3 is 15 residues long. Germline CDR1 and CDR2: SGHTS and YDEGEE. The CDR3 reads CASSARDRGETEAFF. The CDR3, as DNA: TGTGCCAGCAGCGCACGGGACAGGGGAGAGACTGAAGCTTTCTTT. Drawing the rest from reference TRBV5-8 and TRBJ1-1, the complete variable domain is EAGVTQSPTHLIKTRGQQATLRCSPISGHTSVYWYQQALGLGLQFLLWYDEGEERNRGNFPPRFSGRQFPNYSSELNVNALELEDSALYLCASSARDRGETEAFFGQGTRLTVV.

The chain is built from TRBV5-1 and TRBJ2-1; 14 bases align to TRBD2. Germline CDR1 reads SGHRS; CDR2 reads YFSETQ. The CDR3 consists of 17 residues. Trimming at V came to 1 base and at J to 4 bases, leaving 4 bases not matched to a gene. CDR3: CASSLMGLAGEYNEQFF. The CDR3 coding sequence is TGCGCCAGCAGCTTGATGGGACTAGCGGGGGAATACAATGAGCAGTTCTTC.

The CDR3 sequence: CASKDRGMNSPLHF. In nucleotides, the CDR3 is TGTGCCAGCAAAGACAGGGGAATGAATTCACCCCTCCACTTT. The chain couples TRBV2 to TRBJ1-6; 8 nucleotides match TRBD1. J gave up 7 bases and V 7 bases, and 6 bases lay outside the gene matches. The CDR3 has 14 residues. The germline V gene has CDR1 SNHLY and CDR2 FYNNEI.

In its sample, this clone was seen a few times. The chain uses TRBV19 and TRBJ2-7, with 9 nucleotides matching TRBD2. This CDR3 contains 19 residues. The ends lost 3 bases at V and 0 bases at J; junction bases unmatched: 15. CDR1 is LNHDA and CDR2 is SQIVND in the germline V gene (reference sequence). The CDR3 DNA follows: TGTGCCAGTAGTATCATCGTAGGTAGCGGGGGCCTCGGCTCCTACGAGCAGTACTTC. The encoded protein is CASSIIVGSGGLGSYEQYF.

The chain links TRBV28 to TRBJ2-7; 9 bases are a match to TRBD2. This CDR3 is built from 15 residues. The J segment lost 0 bases and the V segment lost 1 base, leaving 1 base of the junction unmatched. The V gene's germline CDR1 is MDHEN and CDR2 SYDVKM. The CDR3 region is CASSLLGLASYEQYF. The CDR3 nucleotides are TGTGCCAGCAGTTTATTGGGACTAGCCTCCTACGAGCAGTACTTC.

The chain couples TRBV4-1 to TRBJ1-4; D unclear. The CDR3 totals 18 residues. Trimming took off 0 bases at V and 5 bases at J, with 19 bases between the two ends. CDR1 MGHRA and CDR2 YSYEKL come from the germline V gene. The CDR3 DNA reads TGCGCCAGCAGCCAAGACCCGGGGAAGGTTCCCCGCAATGAAAAACTGTTTTTT. As protein: CASSQDPGKVPRNEKLFF.

The chain couples TRBV6-5 to TRBJ1-4; the match to TRBD1 covers 7 bases. The CDR3 spans 13 residues. The germline CDR1 and CDR2 sequences are MNHEY and SVGAGI. After removal of 6 bases from V and 6 bases from J, the junction contained 4 bases not matched to a gene. The CDR3 sequence is CASRGDSDEKLFF. CDR3 nucleotides: TGTGCCAGCAGGGGGGACAGCGATGAAAAACTGTTTTTT.

J is TRBJ2-3 and V is TRBV5-4; 9 nucleotides align to TRBD2. Trimming took 1 base from V and 3 from J; bases not matched to a gene: 6. Germline CDR1 is SGHNT and CDR2 is YYREEE (reference sequence). The CDR3 loop spans 16 amino acids. The CDR3 spells CASSLRAGGPTDTQYF. CDR3 DNA sequence: TGTGCCAGCAGCTTGAGGGCGGGGGGGCCGACAGATACGCAGTATTTT. Full variable domain (outside the CDR3, taken from reference TRBV5-4 and TRBJ2-3): ETGVTQSPTHLIKTRGQQVTLRCSSQSGHNTVSWYQQALGQGPQFIFQYYREEENGRGNFPPRFSGLQFPNYSSELNVNALELDDSALYLCASSLRAGGPTDTQYFGPGTRLTVL.

The CDR3 nucleotides are TGCAGCGTGCAGAGGGGGGCAGGGGGCGACGAGCAGTACTTC. As protein: CSVQRGAGGDEQYF. The gene calls are TRBV29-1 and TRBJ2-7, with TRBD1 matching 8 bases. This CDR3 is built from 14 residues. Germline values: CDR1 SQVTM, CDR2 ANQGSEA. J was trimmed by 5 bases and V by 6 bases; bases with no gene match: 12.

The chain combines TRBV27 with TRBJ1-6, with D perhaps TRBD1 (5 bases). Trimming took off 5 bases at V and 9 bases at J, with 17 bases between the two ends. CDR1 and CDR2 from the germline V gene are MNHEY and SMNVEV (reference sequence). The CDR3 is 15 amino acids. In nucleotides, the CDR3 is TGTGCCAGCAGTGCCTCTTGGGGCATCGGTTCACCCCTCCACTTT. This sequence encodes CASSASWGIGSPLHF.

With respect to this clone: Other nucleotide sequences from this sample produce the same CDR3. The CDR3 nucleotides read TGCGCCAGCAGCTTGGCCGGGGGGGACTATGGCTACACCTTC. Residues: CASSLAGGDYGYTF. This chain connects TRBV5-1 to TRBJ1-2; possible D gene TRBD1, 5 bases. The CDR3 is 14 residues long. Trimming pared 0 bases from V and 3 bases from J, leaving 9 bases between. Looked up from germline, CDR1 is SGHRS and CDR2 is YFSETQ.

This clone showed up just a few times. The chain recombines TRBV2 with TRBJ2-7; 9 positions match TRBD2. Germline-derived CDR1 and CDR2 are SNHLY and FYNNEI. Unmatched junction bases numbered 4, after V lost 6 bases and J lost 1 base. CDR3 length: 14 amino acids. The CDR3 sequence is CASRRLADSYEQYF. DNA for the CDR3: TGTGCCAGCAGGCGACTAGCGGATTCCTACGAGCAGTACTTC.

This clone showed up just once. This chain joins TRBV11-2 and TRBJ1-3; 9 positions match TRBD1. Germline assignment: CDR1 SGHAT and CDR2 FQNNGV. V lost 5 bases to trimming and J lost 0 bases; unmatched junction nucleotides: 2. This CDR3 has 15 residues. The CDR3 DNA reads as TGTGCCAGCAGCCAGACAGGGGGCTCTGGAAACACCATATATTTT. Amino acid sequence: CASSQTGGSGNTIYF. The full variable domain, with the rest looked up from reference TRBV11-2 and TRBJ1-3, is EAGVAQSPRYKIIEKRQSVAFWCNPISGHATLYWYQQILGQGPKLLIQFQNNGVVDDSQLPKDRFSAERLKGVDSTLKIQPAKLEDSAVYLCASSQTGGSGNTIYFGEGSWLTVV.

J is TRBJ2-1 and V is TRBV9; 8 positions agree with TRBD2. Trimming at V came to 4 bases and at J to 7 bases, leaving 10 bases not matched to a gene. Germline V lookup: CDR1 SGDLS, CDR2 YYNGEE. CDR3 size: 15 residues. The CDR3 protein is CASSPRSGSRNEQFF. The CDR3 DNA sequence: TGTGCCAGCAGCCCGCGGAGCGGGAGTAGGAATGAGCAGTTCTTC.

This chain joins TRBV4-1 and TRBJ2-7, with TRBD2 matching over 9 bases. Germline assignment: CDR1 MGHRA and CDR2 YSYEKL. The V gene end was trimmed by 5 bases and the J gene end by 5 bases; junction bases not matched to a gene: 10. This CDR3 spans 15 amino acids. The CDR3 is CASSAGSGGSDEQYF. In nucleotides, the CDR3 is TGCGCCAGCAGCGCTGGCAGCGGGGGGTCAGACGAGCAGTACTTC.

This chain uses TRBV6-5 with TRBJ2-7; 7 nucleotides match TRBD2. Germline V gene sequence: CDR1 MNHEY, CDR2 SVGAGI. The J segment lost 7 bases and the V segment lost 6 bases, leaving 6 bases of the junction unmatched. The CDR3 is 12 amino acids. DNA of the CDR3: TGTGCCAGCAGCCGACCGGGACTAGAGCAGTACTTC. Its protein product is CASSRPGLEQYF.

The chain carries TRBV5-1 and TRBJ1-2; tentative D call: TRBD1 (6 bases). Per germline, CDR1 SGHRS and CDR2 YFSETQ. V lost 4 bases to trimming and J lost 7 bases, with 20 bases between them. The CDR3 has 15 amino acids. DNA for the CDR3: TGCGCCAGCAGCCCCGACCCACAGGGCGCGGGTGGCTACACCTTC. This encodes CASSPDPQGAGGYTF.

This clone was counted a single time. This rearrangement joins TRBV6-6 to TRBJ1-1, with 8 bases aligning to TRBD1. CDR1 and CDR2 from the germline V gene are MNHNY and SVGAGI (reference sequence). V was pared by 4 bases and J by 5 bases, with 6 bases of the junction left unmatched. CDR3 length: 14 residues. As DNA, the CDR3 is TGTGCCAGCAGTTTCGGACAGGGTAGGACTGAAGCTTTCTTT. It encodes CASSFGQGRTEAFF.

The V and J genes are TRBV19 and TRBJ1-5; 9 bases line up with TRBD1. This CDR3 region has 15 residues. V lost 3 bases and J lost 7; bases outside the gene matches: 7. Germline V gene lookup returns CDR1 LNHDA and CDR2 SQIVND (reference sequence). The CDR3, as DNA: TGTGCCAGTAGTATTGAGGGACAGGGACGCCAGCCCCAGCATTTT. Amino acids: CASSIEGQGRQPQHF.

The count of this clone is one. The V call is TRBV4-2, the J call TRBJ1-4, with D possibly TRBD1 on 5 matching bases. CDR1 and CDR2 from the germline V gene are LGHNA and YNFKEQ. The CDR3 is 18 amino acids. V lost 0 bases and J 0 bases, leaving 14 bases between the germline ends. The CDR3 nucleotides are TGTGCCAGCAGCCAAGAACCGGGGGATCATGCAACTAATGAAAAACTGTTTTTT. Encoded protein: CASSQEPGDHATNEKLFF.